This T cell receptor (beta chain) originates from a study of breast tumors, draining lymph nodes, adjacent tissues. This clonotype has ten or more counts. No antigen is known for it. The lymph nodes were axillary draining lymph nodes from breast cancer patients. Study-wide findings and caveats: Tumor TCR diversity was below lymph nodes but above nontumor tissue. The data were judged consistent with most tumor T cells coming from lymph node and expanding in tumor. Data only fit, rather than demonstrated, lymph node origin of most tumor T cells.

TCRdb redid the calling of the multiplex PCR reads with MiXCR, one entry per CDR3 protein. The table records approximately 230,000 distinct CDR3 sequences, under 40% of them present only once. CDR1 KGHDR and CDR2 SFDVKD come from the germline V gene. The CDR3 is made up of 14 amino acids. V was clipped by 2 bases and J by 3 bases, with 8 bases between them. The sequencing sample was made of axillary lymph node tissue. This clonotype was sampled from a female donor with breast cancer. Some clones in this sample may be carry-over from other donors' samples. The chain combines TRBV24-1 with TRBJ2-3; tentative D call: TRBD1 (5 bases). The CDR3 spells CATSDSRQTDTQYF. The CDR3, as DNA: TGTGCCACCAGTGATTCGAGACAGACAGATACGCAGTATTTT.